The T cell receptor (beta chain) under discussion was sequenced for a study of glioma-infiltrating T cells after dendritic cell vaccination. Profiling relied on immunoSEQ multiplex PCR, and the TCRdb table lists in-frame clones only, not all of them. This sample has tens of thousands of clones, with around 81% found just once. The CDR3 contains 15 residues. Germline values: CDR1 SNHLY, CDR2 FYNNEI. V lost 5 bases and J 4 bases, leaving 17 bases between the germline ends. Specimen: blood, collected before dendritic cell vaccination. This chain connects TRBV2 to TRBJ1-2, with D possibly TRBD1 on 6 matching bases. This clonotype was obtained from a human donor with glioblastoma. This chain's CDR3 is CASSLTGPKGYGYTF. CDR3 sequence (DNA): TGTGCCAGCAGTCTGACAGGTCCCAAGGGCTATGGCTACACCTTC.